A selection of T cell receptor beta chains follows, all from one sample in a study of blood T cell repertoires in COVID-19. Here immunoSEQ multiplex PCR was the method, and the copy in TCRdb shows in-frame clones only, minus some. Among a few hundred thousand clones listed, roughly 87% were seen once. The material sequenced was PBMCs or T cells enriched from blood (not recorded which). These receptors originate from a woman in her twenties or thirties who had recovered from COVID-19. Each CDR3 is given with its conserved first and last residue. A D gene is named only where the DNA matches it firmly.

v_gene	len	j_gene	d_gene	CDR3nt	CDR3aa
TRBV5-4	15	TRBJ2-7	.	TGTGCCAGCAGCTTCCCTGGGGAGTCCAACTACGAGCAGTACTTC	CASSFPGESNYEQYF
TRBV18	14	TRBJ1-4	.	TGTGCCAGCTCACCGGGCGGGTATGGGGAAAAACTGTTTTTT	CASSPGGYGEKLFF
TRBV14	14	TRBJ1-5	.	TGTGCCAGCAGCCCGGGAGGTACCGATCAGCCCCAGCATTTT	CASSPGGTDQPQHF
TRBV6-1	13	TRBJ1-4	.	TGTGCCAGCAGTGACCATGGGGCTGAAAAACTGTTTTTT	CASSDHGAEKLFF
TRBV3-1/TRBV3-2	15	TRBJ1-6	.	TGTGCCAGCAGCCAAGGACCGGGATATAATTCACCCCTCCACTTT	CASSQGPGYNSPLHF
TRBV2	10	TRBJ2-7	.	TGTGCCAGCCTTCAGAACGAGCAGTACTTC	CASLQNEQYF
TRBV7-9	12	TRBJ1-4	.	TGTGCCAGCAGCTCAACAGGATATGAACTGTTTTTT	CASSSTGYELFF
TRBV5-1	15	TRBJ1-1	.	TGCGCCAGCACCCCCGGCGGCAGCTTGAACACTGAAGCTTTCTTT	CASTPGGSLNTEAFF
TRBV28	14	TRBJ1-2	.	TGTGCCAGCAGTTTATCAGGGCAATTCTATGGCTACACCTTC	CASSLSGQFYGYTF
TRBV6-5	15	TRBJ2-1	TRBD1	TGTGCCAGCAGCCCGACAGGGAATCGCCACAATGAGCAGTTCTTC	CASSPTGNRHNEQFF
TRBV18	14	TRBJ2-5	TRBD1	TGTGCCAGCTCACCTCCGGACAGGAGGGAGACCCAGTACTTC	CASSPPDRRETQYF
TRBV28	16	TRBJ1-5	.	TGTGCCAGCAGTTTACTCCAGGGTCAGGCCAATCAGCCCCAGCATTTT	CASSLLQGQANQPQHF
TRBV7-2	13	TRBJ2-3	.	TGTGCCAGCAGCTACACACAGGGCCACCCGCAGTATTTT	CASSYTQGHPQYF
TRBV25-1	17	TRBJ1-2	.	TGTGCCAGCAGTGACAAAGTTTACGGGGGGCGAGGCTATGGCTACACCTTC	CASSDKVYGGRGYGYTF
TRBV27	13	TRBJ1-2	TRBD1	TGTGCCAGCAGTAGACAGGGGGCTGGGGGCTACACCTTC	CASSRQGAGGYTF
TRBV24-1	15	TRBJ1-4	.	TGTGCCACCAGCGCGGGGAAAGGGGGGGGCGAAAAACTGTTTTTT	CATSAGKGGGEKLFF